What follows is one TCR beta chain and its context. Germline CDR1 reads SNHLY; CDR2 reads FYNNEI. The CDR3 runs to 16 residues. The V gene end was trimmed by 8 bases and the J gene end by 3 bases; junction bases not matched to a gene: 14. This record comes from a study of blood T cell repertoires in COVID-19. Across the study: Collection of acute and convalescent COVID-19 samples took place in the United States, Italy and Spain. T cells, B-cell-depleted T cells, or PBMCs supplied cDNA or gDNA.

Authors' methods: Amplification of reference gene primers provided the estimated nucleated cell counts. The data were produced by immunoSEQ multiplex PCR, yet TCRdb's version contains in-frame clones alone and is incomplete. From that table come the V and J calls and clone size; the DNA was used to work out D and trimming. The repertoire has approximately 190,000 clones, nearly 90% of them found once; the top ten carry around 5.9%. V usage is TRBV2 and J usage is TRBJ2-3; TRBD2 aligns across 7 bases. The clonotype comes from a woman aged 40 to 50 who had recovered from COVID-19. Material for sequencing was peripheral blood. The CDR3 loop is CASQKRGRGGTDTQYF. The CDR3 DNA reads TGTGCCAGCCAGAAGCGGGGTCGGGGAGGGACAGATACGCAGTATTTT.